The 18 T cell receptor beta chains listed next were all sequenced from one sample in a study of spatial heterogeneity in lung cancer. Each CDR3 protein is one row after TCRdb ran MiXCR on the 5' RACE reads. The sample lists 30,000 to 40,000 distinct CDR3 sequences; more than 6.5% were seen once. Time point defined: blood at routine non-recurrence follow-up after resection. Sample: PBMCs, taken at follow-up. The receptors derive from a male donor with early-stage non-small cell lung cancer.

This clonotype was counted many times. The chain has TRBV29-1 and TRBJ2-3, with TRBD2 as a possible D gene (6 bases). Deletions cut 3 bases from V and 4 bases from J, with 11 bases between. The germline gives CDR1 SQVTM, CDR2 ANQGSEA. The CDR3 totals 13 residues. The CDR3 loop reads CSVDAGQADTQYF. As DNA, the CDR3 is TGCAGCGTTGATGCGGGGCAGGCAGATACGCAGTATTTT.

This clonotype was seen a few times. The gene calls are TRBV3-1 and TRBJ2-1; 8 bases match TRBD2. The V segment lost 4 bases and the J segment 10 bases; nucleotides outside the gene matches: 6. The CDR3 sequence is 13 residues long. Per germline, CDR1 LGHDT and CDR2 YNNKEL (reference sequence). The CDR3 here is CASSPGLAGEQFF. The CDR3 coding sequence is TGTGCCAGCAGCCCTGGACTAGCTGGGGAGCAGTTCTTC.

This clonotype was seen ten or more times. The rearrangement uses TRBV28 and TRBJ2-7; 13 bases fit TRBD2. Germline trimming cut 6 bases from V and 7 bases from J; bases unmatched to any gene: 9. CDR3 length equals 15 residues. Germline V gene sequence: CDR1 MDHEN, CDR2 SYDVKM. The CDR3 sequence is CASRDGGTSGVEQYF. For the CDR3, the DNA is TGTGCCAGCAGGGACGGCGGGACTAGCGGGGTAGAGCAGTACTTC.

The genes are TRBV7-2 and TRBJ2-3; D may be TRBD2 (5 bases). The CDR3 covers 16 residues. The germline V gene encodes CDR1 SGHTA and CDR2 FQGNSA. The germline V and J ends were trimmed by 1 base and 3 bases, with 14 bases remaining between them. The CDR3 region has the DNA TGTGCCAGCAGCTTAGGCCTAGTGGGAGCAACAGATACGCAGTATTTT. Amino acids: CASSLGLVGATDTQYF.

This clonotype came up many times. V gene TRBV27 combines with J gene TRBJ1-1, with TRBD1 identical over 7 bases. Germline trimming cut 5 bases from V and 1 base from J; bases unmatched to any gene: 7. This CDR3 has 15 residues. Looked up from germline, CDR1 is MNHEY and CDR2 is SMNVEV (reference sequence). The CDR3 region has the DNA TGTGCCAGCAGTATCTTTGGGACAGAGAACACTGAAGCTTTCTTT. Amino acid sequence: CASSIFGTENTEAFF.

This clonotype was observed many times. V gene TRBV5-1 combines with J gene TRBJ2-5; the match to TRBD1 covers 7 bases. In germline, CDR1 is SGHRS, CDR2 YFSETQ. J gave up 0 bases and V 0 bases, and 2 bases lay outside the gene matches. CDR3 length equals 15 residues. CDR3 amino acids: CASSLDRGNQETQYF. In DNA, the CDR3 is TGCGCCAGCAGCTTGGACAGGGGAAACCAAGAGACCCAGTACTTC.

The table lists this clonotype with many counts. The V gene is TRBV2, the J gene TRBJ2-7, with 9 nucleotides matching TRBD1. This CDR3 is 15 amino acids long. CDR1 is SNHLY and CDR2 is FYNNEI in the germline V gene. Unmatched junction bases numbered 8, after V lost 5 bases and J lost 3 bases. The CDR3 here is CASSLTGTGNYEQYF. CDR3 sequence (DNA): TGTGCCAGCAGTCTAACCGGGACAGGGAACTACGAGCAGTACTTC.

This clonotype was observed many times. This rearrangement joins TRBV5-1 to TRBJ2-3; D is unclear. This CDR3 contains 12 residues. CDR1 is SGHRS and CDR2 is YFSETQ in the germline V gene. V shed 4 bases and J shed 9 bases, with 12 bases lying between them. CDR3 nucleotide sequence: TGCGCCAGCAGCCTCGATCTACAAACGCAGTATTTT. As protein: CASSLDLQTQYF. The full variable domain, its missing parts supplied by reference TRBV5-1 and TRBJ2-3, is KAGVTQTPRYLIKTRGQQVTLSCSPISGHRSVSWYQQTPGQGLQFLFEYFSETQRNKGNFPGRFSGRQFSNSRSEMNVSTLELGDSALYLCASSLDLQTQYFGPGTRLTVL.

This clonotype was observed at least ten times. V usage is TRBV5-1 and J usage is TRBJ2-2; no clear D. In germline, CDR1 is SGHRS, CDR2 YFSETQ. The CDR3 totals 15 residues. V was trimmed by 4 bases and J by 0 bases, leaving 10 bases between them. The CDR3 nucleotides are TGCGCCAGCAGCCCCCGGAGAGCGAACACCGGGGAGCTGTTTTTT. The encoded protein is CASSPRRANTGELFF.

With respect to this clonotype: Lacking the conserved final phenylalanine or tryptophan, this CDR3 likely reflects a read error. The V call is TRBV5-4, the J call TRBJ1-1; D not certain. Germline values: CDR1 SGHNT, CDR2 YYREEE (reference sequence). The CDR3 is made up of 14 amino acids. Trimming cost V 0 bases and J 3 bases, with 9 bases left between them. DNA for the CDR3: TGTGCCAGCAGCTTGGAGCACAGCGACACTGAAGCTTTCTAT. Its translation is CASSLEHSDTEAFY.

This clonotype was observed many times. The chain uses TRBV3-1 and TRBJ1-1; no firm D call. Germline loops: CDR1 LGHDT, CDR2 YNNKEL (reference sequence). V lost 0 bases to trimming and J lost 3 bases, with 8 bases between them. This CDR3 spans 14 amino acids. The CDR3 loop is CASSQDIGHTEAFF. CDR3 DNA: TGTGCCAGCAGCCAAGACATCGGTCACACTGAAGCTTTCTTT. Full variable domain (missing parts from reference TRBV3-1 and TRBJ1-1): DTAVSQTPKYLVTQMGNDKSIKCEQNLGHDTMYWYKQDSKKFLKIMFSYNNKELIINETVPNRFSPKSPDKAHLNLHINSLELGDSAVYFCASSQDIGHTEAFFGQGTRLTVV.

This clonotype has a count of ten or more. This chain connects TRBV7-9 to TRBJ2-1; either TRBD1 or TRBD2 may fit D (5 bases each). This CDR3 is 14 amino acids long. Germline loops: CDR1 SEHNR, CDR2 FQNEAQ (reference sequence). Trimming cost V 4 bases and J 4 bases, with 11 bases left between them. CDR3 sequence (DNA): TGTGCCAGCAGCTCGGGACGAGGGTACAATGAGCAGTTCTTC. It codes for CASSSGRGYNEQFF.

On this clonotype itself: This clone may be a read error of a much larger clone one base away. The chain recombines TRBV7-8 with TRBJ2-7; no clear D gene. This CDR3 has 12 residues. The germline V gene encodes CDR1 SGHVS and CDR2 FQNEAQ. V was trimmed by 5 bases and J by 6 bases, leaving 11 bases between them. The DNA of the CDR3 is TGTGCCAGCAGCCCCCCCACAAGCGAGCAGTACTTC. It translates to CASSPPTSEQYF.

Many counts were recorded for this clonotype. The V and J genes are TRBV5-1 and TRBJ2-7; D perhaps matches TRBD2 (6 bases). This CDR3 region has 14 residues. Trimming cost V 1 base and J 5 bases, with 13 bases left between them. Germline assignment: CDR1 SGHRS and CDR2 YFSETQ. The CDR3 region is CASSLWGEADEQYF. The CDR3 region has the DNA TGCGCCAGCAGCTTGTGGGGGGAAGCGGACGAGCAGTACTTC.

As for this clonotype: This could be a read error, since a much larger clone is one nucleotide away. The V call is TRBV12-3 or TRBV12-4, the J call TRBJ1-2, with 10 bases identical to TRBD1. CDR3 length equals 13 residues. The CDR3: CASSLDRGPGYAF. DNA of the CDR3: TGTGCCAGCAGCCTCGACAGGGGGCCTGGCTACGCCTTC.

This clonotype has a count of ten or more. The chain couples TRBV5-4 to TRBJ2-5, with 10 bases aligning to TRBD2. V trimming: 4 bases; J trimming: 2 bases; junction bases outside the gene matches: 5. The germline V gene encodes CDR1 SGHNT and CDR2 YYREEE (reference sequence). There are 15 residues in the CDR3. CDR3 sequence: CASSPSAGGQETQYF. The CDR3 coding sequence is TGTGCCAGCAGCCCCTCAGCGGGGGGGCAAGAGACCCAGTACTTC.

This clonotype was found many times. The chain combines TRBV29-1 with TRBJ1-1; D perhaps matches TRBD1 (5 bases). Trimming left V 2 bases short and J 5 bases short, with 15 bases between. The germline CDR1 and CDR2 sequences are SQVTM and ANQGSEA. The CDR3 totals 14 residues. The CDR3 loop is CSVESQKRGTEAFF. In nucleotides, the CDR3 is TGCAGCGTTGAAAGCCAAAAGAGGGGTACTGAAGCTTTCTTT.

This clonotype has ten or more counts. The V and J genes are TRBV10-3 and TRBJ1-1, with D possibly TRBD1 on 5 matching bases. The ends were cut back, 7 bases at V and 5 bases at J, with 17 bases in the middle. This CDR3 contains 14 residues. Germline V gene data show CDR1 as ENHRY and CDR2 as SYGVKD. Here the CDR3 DNA reads TGTGCCATCATGCCGGGAACAGGAGGGACTGAAGCTTTCTTT. It specifies CAIMPGTGGTEAFF.